The 20 T cell receptor beta chains below all came from one sample that was sequenced in a study of regulatory T cells in long-lasting Graves disease. Investigators prepared the TCR beta libraries by applying iRepertoire HTBI primers and Arm-PCR of CDR3 regions. MiXCR, run by TCRdb on the multiplex PCR reads, gives a single entry per CDR3 protein. The sample consists of about 460,000 distinct CDR3 sequences, about 14% of them appearing once. This sample's time point: newly diagnosed GD, antithyroid drugs for less than 3 months. PBMCs were the source of the RNA used for TCR sequencing. These data were also reused for a study on T cells in Graves' hyperthyroidism and ophthalmopathy.

The specimen comprised peripheral blood mononuclear cells (PBMCs), sampled at new diagnosis, from a patient treated with antithyroid drugs. The receptors were gathered from a woman aged 50 to 60 with Graves disease.

This chain uses TRBV10-3 with TRBJ1-1, with 8 bases aligning to TRBD1. Germline CDR1 reads ENHRY; CDR2 reads SYGVKD. CDR3 length: 13 residues. J was trimmed by 5 bases and V by 10 bases; bases with no gene match: 9. The chain's CDR3 is CATEDRVGTEAFF. The CDR3 DNA is TGTGCCACCGAGGACAGGGTGGGAACTGAAGCTTTCTTT.

This clonotype was observed many times. The chain links TRBV28 to TRBJ2-3; 11 bases line up with TRBD1. Germline-derived CDR1 and CDR2 are MDHEN and SYDVKM. This CDR3 spans 16 amino acids. V lost 4 bases, J lost 2 bases, and 5 bases stayed unmatched. The CDR3 spells CASSSPGQGDTDTQYF. Written as DNA, the CDR3 is TGTGCCAGCAGTTCCCCGGGACAGGGGGACACAGATACGCAGTATTTT.

J is TRBJ2-7 and V is TRBV5-5; 8 bases line up with TRBD2. V lost 1 base and J lost 3; bases outside the gene matches: 6. This CDR3 is built from 15 residues. The germline gives CDR1 SGHKS, CDR2 YYEKEE (reference sequence). The CDR3 coding sequence is TGTGCCAGCAGCTTGTGGGGACTAGGTAGCTACGAGCAGTACTTC. It codes for CASSLWGLGSYEQYF. The full variable domain, in which reference TRBV5-5 and TRBJ2-7 provide the parts outside the CDR3, is DAGVTQSPTHLIKTRGQQVTLRCSPISGHKSVSWYQQVLGQGPQFIFQYYEKEERGRGNFPDRFSARQFPNYSSELNVNALLLGDSALYLCASSLWGLGSYEQYFGPGTRLTVT.

As for this clonotype: A read error may explain this, as a much larger clone is one base away. Without the conserved terminal phenylalanine or tryptophan, this CDR3 likely stems from a read error. The rearrangement links TRBV11-3 to TRBJ2-5, with TRBD2 matching 7 bases. The CDR3 is 16 amino acids. Germline V gene sequence: CDR1 SGHNT, CDR2 YENEEA. V gave up 1 base and J gave up 0 bases; unmatched junction bases: 5. CDR3 sequence (DNA): TGTGCCAGCAGCTTAGTCGGAGCGGGGAACCAAGAGACCCAGTACCTC. Its protein product is CASSLVGAGNQETQYL.

At least ten counts were recorded for this clonotype. CDR3 in amino acids: CSARKTSRGYNEQFF. The CDR3 DNA is TGCAGTGCTAGAAAAACTAGCCGCGGGTACAATGAGCAGTTCTTC. This chain uses TRBV20-1 with TRBJ2-1, with D possibly TRBD2 on 6 matching bases. CDR1 and CDR2 (germline): DFQATT, SNEGSKA (reference sequence). V was cut by 2 bases and J by 4 bases, with 15 bases left in between. The CDR3 spans 15 residues.

This clonotype was observed a handful of times. In DNA form, the CDR3 reads TGTGCCAGCAGCCTCGGGAGACACAACACCGGGGAGCTGTTTTTT. It is translated as CASSLGRHNTGELFF. The rearrangement joins TRBV7-9 to TRBJ2-2; TRBD2 might be the D (6 bases). V lost 5 bases, J lost 2 bases, and 12 bases lay in between. This CDR3 comprises 15 residues. CDR1 and CDR2 (germline): SEHNR, FQNEAQ (reference sequence).

This clonotype has ten or more counts. The rearrangement uses TRBV15 and TRBJ1-4, with TRBD1 matching over 7 bases. The trim removed 2 bases at V and 6 bases at J, leaving 6 bases unmatched. This CDR3 is built from 15 residues. Per the germline V gene, CDR1 is LNHNV and CDR2 is YYDKDF (reference sequence). Here the CDR3 reads CATSRLGQVDEKLFF. For the CDR3, the DNA is TGTGCCACCAGCAGACTAGGACAGGTGGATGAAAAACTGTTTTTT.

This clonotype occurred many times. The chain has TRBV28 and TRBJ1-3, with D possibly matching TRBD1 (6 bases). Trimming stripped 1 base from V and 2 bases from J, with 12 bases between. This CDR3 region has 16 residues. Germline assignment: CDR1 MDHEN and CDR2 SYDVKM. In nucleotides, the CDR3 is TGTGCCAGCAGTTTATCCCCGGACAGTACTGGAAACACCATATATTTT. It specifies CASSLSPDSTGNTIYF. Full variable domain (missing parts from reference TRBV28 and TRBJ1-3): DVKVTQSSRYLVKRTGEKVFLECVQDMDHENMFWYRQDPGLGLRLIYFSYDVKMKEKGDIPEGYSVSREKKERFSLILESASTNQTSMYLCASSLSPDSTGNTIYFGEGSWLTVV.

This clonotype was observed a few times. A much larger clone is a single base away; this may be a read error. The V call is TRBV19, the J call TRBJ1-1; 8 nucleotides match TRBD1. Germline V gene lookup returns CDR1 LNHDA and CDR2 SQIVND (reference sequence). The CDR3 sequence is 13 residues long. The CDR3 nucleotides read TGTGCCAGTAGTGTCGGGACAGGATTTGAAGCTTCCTTT. Translating gives CASSVGTGFEASF.

This clonotype has ten or more counts. V gene TRBV28 combines with J gene TRBJ1-5; tentative D call: TRBD1 (5 bases). This CDR3 has 15 residues. Germline V gives CDR1 MDHEN, CDR2 SYDVKM. V gave up 7 bases and J gave up 2 bases, with 15 bases separating them. The CDR3: CASNVRRDGNQPQHF. In nucleotides, the CDR3 is TGTGCCAGCAATGTACGCCGGGACGGCAATCAGCCCCAGCATTTT.

This clonotype was seen a handful of times. This could be a read error, since a much larger clone is one nucleotide away. This chain uses TRBV6-1 with TRBJ2-7; TRBD1 might be the D (6 bases). Trimming removed 10 bases from V and 2 bases from J, with 24 bases in between. The CDR3 is 16 amino acids. CDR1 is MNHNS and CDR2 is SASEGT in the germline V gene. This chain's CDR3 is CANSVLGRGYPYEQYF. For the CDR3, the DNA is TGTGCCAACAGCGTACTGGGCAGGGGATACCCCTACGAGCAGTACTTC.

Ten or more counts support this clonotype. The genes are TRBV6-1 and TRBJ2-1; D remains unclear. V lost 6 bases and J lost 6, with 12 bases in between. The CDR3 sequence is 13 residues long. CDR1 is MNHNS and CDR2 is SASEGT in the germline V gene. The CDR3 spells CASRLTTGNEQFF. CDR3 sequence (DNA): TGTGCCAGCAGACTCACCACGGGCAATGAGCAGTTCTTC.

The V and J genes are TRBV7-6 and TRBJ2-1; D unresolved. V lost 3 bases to trimming and J lost 2 bases, with 2 bases between them. Germline CDR1 is SGHVS and CDR2 is FNYEAQ. The CDR3 spans 12 residues. The CDR3 spells CASSFPYNEQFF. CDR3 nucleotide sequence: TGTGCCAGCAGCTTCCCCTACAATGAGCAGTTCTTC.

V usage is TRBV12-3 or TRBV12-4 and J usage is TRBJ1-3; the D gene is possibly TRBD1 (5 bases). The CDR3 has 16 amino acids. Trimming cost V 3 bases and J 5 bases, with 17 bases left between them. The CDR3 nucleotides read TGTGCCAGCAGTTTCCTCAACAGACAGCTCAGAAACACCATATATTTT. This codes for CASSFLNRQLRNTIYF.

This clonotype was detected many times. The chain joins TRBV28 to TRBJ2-5; D is undetermined. The CDR3 is made up of 14 amino acids. V was cut by 7 bases and J by 1 base, with 13 bases left in between. CDR1 and CDR2 from the germline V gene are MDHEN and SYDVKM. The CDR3 region is CASTLSGPQETQYF. As DNA, the CDR3 is TGTGCCAGCACATTATCGGGCCCCCAAGAGACCCAGTACTTC.

In this sample, this clonotype turned up a few times. The chain employs TRBV7-9 and TRBJ2-3, with 10 positions matching TRBD2. This CDR3 is built from 15 residues. Looked up from germline, CDR1 is SEHNR and CDR2 is FQNEAQ (reference sequence). V shed 5 bases, J shed 4 bases, and the junction held 6 bases outside the gene matches. The DNA of the CDR3 is TGTGCCAGCAGCCCCACTAGCGGGACTGCAGATACGCAGTATTTT. Amino acids: CASSPTSGTADTQYF. The full variable domain, with the rest looked up from reference TRBV7-9 and TRBJ2-3, is DTGVSQNPRHKITKRGQNVTFRCDPISEHNRLYWYRQTLGQGPEFLTYFQNEAQLEKSRLLSDRFSAERPKGSFSTLEIQRTEQGDSAMYLCASSPTSGTADTQYFGPGTRLTVL.

This clonotype appeared many times. The chain carries TRBV20-1 and TRBJ2-4; 13 bases agree with TRBD2. V dropped 5 bases and J dropped 9; count of bases not matched to a gene: 25. Germline V gene data show CDR1 as DFQATT and CDR2 as SNEGSKA (reference sequence). The length of the CDR3 is 20 residues. CDR3 sequence (DNA): TGCAGTGCTGCCCCGCCTCCGGGACTAGCGGGACGACCTGTGTTAGGCATTCAGTACTTC. Amino acids: CSAAPPPGLAGRPVLGIQYF.

In this sample, this clonotype turned up many times. The V gene is TRBV7-8, the J gene TRBJ2-5, with TRBD2 matching 9 bases. V trimming: 5 bases; J trimming: 1 base; junction bases outside the gene matches: 5. This CDR3 has 15 residues. Per the germline V gene, CDR1 is SGHVS and CDR2 is FQNEAQ. In DNA, the CDR3 is TGTGCCAGCAGCGTCCTGACTAGCGGCCAAGAGACCCAGTACTTC. Its protein is CASSVLTSGQETQYF.

In this sample, this clonotype turned up many times. The chain recombines TRBV6-1 with TRBJ2-1; D may be TRBD1 or TRBD2 (5 bases each). V was clipped by 5 bases and J by 7 bases, with 21 bases between them. The germline V gene encodes CDR1 MNHNS and CDR2 SASEGT. The CDR3 is 16 residues long. The DNA of the CDR3 is TGTGCCAGCAGTCCAGCCCTGGGGGATCGTCAGAATGAGCAGTTCTTC. Translation: CASSPALGDRQNEQFF.

Of note for this clonotype: This is likely an artifact of a read error, given a far larger clone one base away. The chain couples TRBV7-9 to TRBJ2-1, with 7 bases lining up with TRBD1. CDR1 is SEHNR, CDR2 FQNEAQ, per germline (reference sequence). The CDR3 runs to 16 residues. For the CDR3, the DNA is TGTGCCAGCAGTTCCGACCCCGGGACAGATTACAATGAGCGGTTCTTC. Its translation: CASSSDPGTDYNERFF.